This T cell receptor (beta chain) came from a study of response to subunit inactivated influenza vaccine. Regarding the study as a whole: Few new T cells, the authors suggested, are recruited by each seasonal influenza vaccination.

This clonotype occurred many times. The target antigen is unknown. This CDR3 region has 14 residues. Looked up from germline, CDR1 is SGHTA and CDR2 is FQGNSA. Trimming took 0 bases from V and 9 from J, leaving 12 bases between them. Using its own MiXCR run on the RT-PCR reads, TCRdb lists one record per CDR3 protein. This sample has about 160,000 distinct CDR3 sequences; approximately 10% occur once, and the top ten carry 9.5% to 15%. This chain joins TRBV7-2 and TRBJ1-5; tentative D call: TRBD1 (5 bases). The input for sequencing was non-naive T cells sorted from PBMCs, taken more than 35 days after vaccination. This receptor was taken from a man over 45 who received an inactivated influenza vaccine. The CDR3 DNA reads TGTGCCAGCAGCTTAGCAGAGTTTAGGGGGCCCCAGCATTTT. Amino acids: CASSLAEFRGPQHF.